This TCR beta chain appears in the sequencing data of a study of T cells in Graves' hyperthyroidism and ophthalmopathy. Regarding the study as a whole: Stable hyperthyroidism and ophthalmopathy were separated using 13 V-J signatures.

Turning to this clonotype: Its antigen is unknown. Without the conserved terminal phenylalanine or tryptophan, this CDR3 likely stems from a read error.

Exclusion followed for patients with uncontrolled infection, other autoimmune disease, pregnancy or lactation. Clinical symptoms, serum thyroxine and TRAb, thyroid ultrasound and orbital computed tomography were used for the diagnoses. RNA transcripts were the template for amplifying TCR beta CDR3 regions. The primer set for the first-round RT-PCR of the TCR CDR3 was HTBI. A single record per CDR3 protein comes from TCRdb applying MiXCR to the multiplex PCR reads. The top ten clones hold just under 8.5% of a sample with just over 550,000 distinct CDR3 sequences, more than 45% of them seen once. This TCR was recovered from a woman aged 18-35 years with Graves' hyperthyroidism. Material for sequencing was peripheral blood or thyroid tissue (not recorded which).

DNA of the CDR3: TGCAGTGCTAGAGATCACCAGGGGTACACCCTC. This sequence encodes CSARDHQGYTL. The V call is TRBV20-1, the J call TRBJ1-2; a weak D match, TRBD1 (6 bases). There are 11 residues in the CDR3. V dropped 0 bases and J dropped 11 bases, with 10 bases sitting between them. Germline CDR1 is DFQATT and CDR2 is SNEGSKA (reference sequence).